Shown below are 20 T cell receptor beta chains from a single sample sequenced in a study of identical twins. TCRdb re-derived calls from the 5' RACE reads in MiXCR, one entry per CDR3 protein. The data show about 900,000 distinct CDR3 sequences, with 9% to 15% seen just once and around 1.5% held by the top ten. The sample was also linked to a second study, of yellow fever vaccine responses in identical twins.

Sequenced: PBMCs. The receptors here all came from a woman aged 18-29 years in good health.

The chain joins TRBV7-2 to TRBJ2-1; the match to TRBD1 covers 7 bases. Germline-derived CDR1 and CDR2 are SGHTA and FQGNSA. Trimming cost V 2 bases and J 3 bases; bases outside gene matches: 10. This CDR3 is 17 amino acids long. The CDR3 DNA sequence: TGTGCCAGCAGCTTACGGGGCCCGGGACAGAACTACAATGAGCAGTTCTTC. This gives the protein CASSLRGPGQNYNEQFF.

This clonotype showed up many times. This chain joins TRBV28 and TRBJ1-1; D gene uncertain. The CDR3 loop spans 11 amino acids. V was shortened by 2 bases and J by 11 bases, with 9 bases between the two germline ends. Germline CDR1 MDHEN, CDR2 SYDVKM. CDR3 nucleotide sequence: TGTGCCAGCAGTTTAGGAACTGGGGCTTTCTTT. Translation gives CASSLGTGAFF.

The chain uses TRBV5-1 and TRBJ2-1; TRBD1 aligns across 7 bases. The CDR3 runs to 16 residues. V gave up 3 bases and J gave up 2 bases; unmatched junction bases: 8. CDR1 is SGHRS and CDR2 is YFSETQ in the germline V gene. The DNA for the CDR3 is TGCGCCAGCAGCTCTCAGGGGGATAGACCCTACAATGAGCAGTTCTTC. This translates into CASSSQGDRPYNEQFF.

CDR3 coding DNA: TGTGCCAGCAGCCCTTTAACGACAGGAGGGTTGAAAAAACTGTTTTTT. Protein product: CASSPLTTGGLKKLFF. The chain recombines TRBV3-1 with TRBJ1-4; TRBD1 is a possible D gene (6 bases). The germline V and J ends were trimmed by 4 bases and 9 bases, with 21 bases remaining between them. The CDR3 consists of 16 residues. Per germline, CDR1 LGHDT and CDR2 YNNKEL (reference sequence).

The rearrangement links TRBV29-1 to TRBJ2-1, with 11 bases aligning to TRBD2. The CDR3 has 11 amino acids. Germline CDR1 reads SQVTM; CDR2 reads ANQGSEA. The CDR3 here is CSSGTSGLQFF. For the CDR3, the DNA is TGCTCGTCGGGGACTAGCGGATTACAGTTCTTC.

This clonotype has more than one count but fewer than ten. V and J are TRBV9 and TRBJ1-1; D may be TRBD1 (5 bases). V was trimmed by 4 bases and J by 0 bases, leaving 10 bases between them. The CDR3 runs 14 residues. From germline, CDR1 is SGDLS and CDR2 YYNGEE. CDR3: CASSQTDLNTEAFF. CDR3 bases: TGTGCCAGCAGCCAGACAGACTTGAACACTGAAGCTTTCTTT.

This clonotype was seen a handful of times. This chain links TRBV12-3 or TRBV12-4 with TRBJ1-4; D might be TRBD1 (5 bases). The CDR3 sequence is 13 residues long. The ends were cut back, 10 bases at V and 8 bases at J, with 17 bases in the middle. CDR3 loop: CATSGRENEKLFF. The CDR3 nucleotides read TGTGCCACCAGCGGCAGGGAGAACGAAAAACTGTTTTTT.

This clonotype was detected many times. The chain uses TRBV7-8 and TRBJ2-7; D unclear. The CDR3 is made up of 14 amino acids. Per the germline V gene, CDR1 is SGHVS and CDR2 is FQNEAQ. V lost 5 bases to trimming and J lost 0 bases, with 11 bases between them. The CDR3 is CASSPGALSYEQYF. The CDR3 DNA reads TGTGCCAGCAGCCCCGGCGCTCTCTCCTACGAGCAGTACTTC.

A few counts support this clonotype. The chain recombines TRBV10-3 with TRBJ1-6, with a possible D match to TRBD1 (5 bases). Trimming removed 0 bases from V and 2 bases from J, with 11 bases in between. The germline gives CDR1 ENHRY, CDR2 SYGVKD. CDR3 length: 17 residues. CDR3: CAISESGGTPYNSPLHF. For the CDR3, the DNA is TGTGCCATCAGTGAGTCTGGGGGAACCCCCTATAATTCACCCCTCCACTTT.

The rearrangement uses TRBV7-9 and TRBJ2-3; D might be TRBD1 or TRBD2, each matching 5 bases. V lost 0 bases and J 2 bases, leaving 12 bases between the germline ends. The CDR3 spans 16 residues. Germline CDR1 reads SEHNR; CDR2 reads FQNEAQ (reference sequence). CDR3 sequence: CASSLAGRTYTDTQYF. The CDR3 coding sequence is TGTGCCAGCAGCTTAGCGGGGCGGACTTACACAGATACGCAGTATTTT. Based on the CDR3 plus reference TRBV7-9 and TRBJ2-3, the full variable domain is DTGVSQNPRHKITKRGQNVTFRCDPISEHNRLYWYRQTLGQGPEFLTYFQNEAQLEKSRLLSDRFSAERPKGSFSTLEIQRTEQGDSAMYLCASSLAGRTYTDTQYFGPGTRLTVL.

This clonotype has just a few counts. The CDR3 coding sequence is TGTGCCAGCAGTGAACAGGGGCTAGAGGGAGATACGCAGTATTTT. Its translation: CASSEQGLEGDTQYF. The gene calls are TRBV2 and TRBJ2-3; D perhaps matches TRBD1 (6 bases). The germline CDR1 and CDR2 sequences are SNHLY and FYNNEI. V lost 2 bases to trimming and J lost 5 bases, with 14 bases between them. The CDR3 has 15 amino acids.

The chain links TRBV4-2 to TRBJ1-1, with a tentative D call TRBD1 (5 bases). Per germline, CDR1 LGHNA and CDR2 YNFKEQ. V dropped 0 bases and J dropped 5 bases, with 16 bases sitting between them. CDR3 length: 16 amino acids. In nucleotides, the CDR3 is TGTGCCAGCAGCCAAGACGGCTGGGGGGGTCTTACTGAAGCTTTCTTT. Protein sequence: CASSQDGWGGLTEAFF.

This clonotype was observed at least ten times. The chain is built from TRBV12-3 or TRBV12-4 and TRBJ2-1, with D possibly being TRBD1 or TRBD2 (5 bases each). The CDR3 totals 14 residues. Trimming cost V 6 bases and J 4 bases, with 13 bases left between them. The CDR3 loop reads CASSSGASYNEQFF. CDR3 coding DNA: TGTGCCAGCAGCTCCGGGGCTAGTTACAATGAGCAGTTCTTC.

The chain links TRBV10-3 to TRBJ2-2; 9 nucleotides align to TRBD2. The V gene end was trimmed by 7 bases and the J gene end by 0 bases; junction bases not matched to a gene: 9. CDR3 length: 17 amino acids. Germline CDR1 is ENHRY and CDR2 is SYGVKD. The CDR3 loop reads CAITTSGPAANTGELFF. CDR3 sequence (DNA): TGTGCCATCACGACTAGCGGACCAGCCGCGAACACCGGGGAGCTGTTTTTT.

The gene calls are TRBV9 and TRBJ1-6; 7 bases fit TRBD1. This CDR3 is built from 16 residues. Looked up from germline, CDR1 is SGDLS and CDR2 is YYNGEE. The ends lost 3 bases at V and 3 bases at J; junction bases unmatched: 6. In DNA, the CDR3 is TGTGCCAGCAGCGGGGAGACAGGGCTCTATAATTCACCCCTCCACTTT. Translating it yields CASSGETGLYNSPLHF.

The chain recombines TRBV6-5 with TRBJ2-2; 7 nucleotides agree with TRBD1. Germline assignment: CDR1 MNHEY and CDR2 SVGAGI. V lost 5 bases and J lost 1; bases outside the gene matches: 13. This CDR3 comprises 18 residues. The CDR3 nucleotides read TGTGCCAGCAGTATACAACTGACAGGGTTTGGGAACACCGGGGAGCTGTTTTTT. This encodes CASSIQLTGFGNTGELFF.

This rearrangement joins TRBV10-3 to TRBJ2-7, with 8 bases lining up with TRBD2. V lost 8 bases to trimming and J lost 2 bases; unmatched junction nucleotides: 8. The CDR3 sequence is 14 residues long. CDR1 and CDR2 from the germline V gene are ENHRY and SYGVKD. The CDR3 DNA reads TGTGCCATCGCAGAGGTAGCGGGACCCTACGAGCAGTACTTC. It encodes CAIAEVAGPYEQYF.

This clonotype was detected ten times or more. The J gene is TRBJ2-7, the V gene TRBV5-1, with 7 bases that match TRBD2. CDR3 size: 16 residues. Trimming cost V 3 bases and J 0 bases; bases outside gene matches: 9. The germline V gene has CDR1 SGHRS and CDR2 YFSETQ. CDR3 DNA: TGCGCCAGCAGCTGGGGCCTCAAGCGGGGCTCCTACGAGCAGTACTTC. This translates into CASSWGLKRGSYEQYF. Drawing the rest from reference TRBV5-1 and TRBJ2-7, the complete variable domain is KAGVTQTPRYLIKTRGQQVTLSCSPISGHRSVSWYQQTPGQGLQFLFEYFSETQRNKGNFPGRFSGRQFSNSRSEMNVSTLELGDSALYLCASSWGLKRGSYEQYFGPGTRLTVT.

This clonotype appeared a few times. The chain couples TRBV5-1 to TRBJ2-3; 10 nucleotides align to TRBD2. The CDR3 is made up of 17 amino acids. Germline assignment: CDR1 SGHRS and CDR2 YFSETQ. The junction had 14 bases not matched to a gene; V was cut back by 4 bases and J by 6 bases. The CDR3 region has the DNA TGCGCCAGCAGCCACCAACCCGCTAGCGGGAGACTGGATACGCAGTATTTT. Translated: CASSHQPASGRLDTQYF. The complete variable domain, with remaining parts taken from reference TRBV5-1 and TRBJ2-3, reads KAGVTQTPRYLIKTRGQQVTLSCSPISGHRSVSWYQQTPGQGLQFLFEYFSETQRNKGNFPGRFSGRQFSNSRSEMNVSTLELGDSALYLCASSHQPASGRLDTQYFGPGTRLTVL.

J is TRBJ2-7 and V is TRBV28; D may be TRBD2 (6 bases). V lost 5 bases and J lost 0, with 11 bases in between. The CDR3 extends over 14 amino acids. The V gene's germline CDR1 is MDHEN and CDR2 SYDVKM. The CDR3 spells CASSPLALSYEQYF. The CDR3 bases are TGTGCCAGCAGTCCTCTAGCGCTCTCCTACGAGCAGTACTTC.